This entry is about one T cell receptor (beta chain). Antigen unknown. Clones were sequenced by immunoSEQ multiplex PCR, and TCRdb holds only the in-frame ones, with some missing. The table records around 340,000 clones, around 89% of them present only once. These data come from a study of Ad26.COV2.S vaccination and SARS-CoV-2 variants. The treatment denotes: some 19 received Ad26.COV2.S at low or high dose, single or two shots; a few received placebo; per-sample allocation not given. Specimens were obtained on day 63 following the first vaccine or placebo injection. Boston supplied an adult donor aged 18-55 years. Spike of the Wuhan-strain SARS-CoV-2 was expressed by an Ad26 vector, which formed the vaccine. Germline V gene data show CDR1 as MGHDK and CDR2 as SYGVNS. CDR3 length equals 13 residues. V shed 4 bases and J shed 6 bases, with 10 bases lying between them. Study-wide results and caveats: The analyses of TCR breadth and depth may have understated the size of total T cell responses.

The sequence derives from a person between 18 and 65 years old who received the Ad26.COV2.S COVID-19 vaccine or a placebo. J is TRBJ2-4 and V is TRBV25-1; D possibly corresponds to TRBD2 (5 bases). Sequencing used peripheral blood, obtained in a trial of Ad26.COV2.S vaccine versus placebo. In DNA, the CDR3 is TGTGCCAGCAGTGCGGCAGGAGGAAACATTCAGTACTTC. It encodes CASSAAGGNIQYF.